These 21 T cell receptor beta chains originate from one sample sequenced in a study of cytomegalovirus exposure and HLA in healthy donors. The PCR ran on 60 Vbeta and 13 Jbeta primers. Clones were sequenced by immunoSEQ multiplex PCR, and TCRdb holds only the in-frame ones, with some missing. The sample shows roughly 87,000 clones, about 69% of them seen only once. Input material: PBMCs. The receptors originated from a man in his fifties or sixties in good health and CMV-seronegative.

The genes are TRBV2 and TRBJ2-6, with 9 bases that match TRBD2. Losses at the gene ends were 3 bases for V and 3 bases for J; bases not matched to a gene: 3. The CDR3 loop spans 16 amino acids. Germline loops: CDR1 SNHLY, CDR2 FYNNEI. CDR3 residues: CASSERGGRGANVLTF. DNA of the CDR3: TGTGCCAGCAGTGAGCGGGGGGGCCGTGGGGCCAACGTCCTGACTTTC. The variable domain in full, completed from reference TRBV2 and TRBJ2-6, reads EPEVTQTPSHQVTQMGQEVILRCVPISNHLYFYWYRQILGQKVEFLVSFYNNEISEKSEIFDDQFSVERPDGSNFTLKIRSTKLEDSAMYFCASSERGGRGANVLTFGAGSRLTVL.

The J gene is TRBJ2-7, the V gene TRBV14, with 9 bases lining up with TRBD2. The CDR3 has 17 residues. Germline CDR1 and CDR2: SGHDN and FVKESK. V trimming: 4 bases; J trimming: 6 bases; junction bases outside the gene matches: 16. The CDR3 here is CASSPSRTGGGATEQYF. CDR3 DNA sequence: TGTGCCAGCAGCCCGTCTAGGACGGGCGGGGGGGCCACCGAGCAGTACTTC.

This clone has just a few counts. The gene calls are TRBV7-9 and TRBJ2-7; 8 bases line up with TRBD1. V shed 5 bases, J shed 5 bases, and the junction held 5 bases outside the gene matches. CDR3 length: 13 residues. Germline V gene sequence: CDR1 SEHNR, CDR2 FQNEAQ (reference sequence). The chain's CDR3 is CASSQGQGDEQYF. The CDR3 coding sequence is TGTGCCAGCAGCCAAGGACAGGGAGACGAGCAGTACTTC.

This clone was observed once. This chain joins TRBV2 and TRBJ2-3; D is unresolved. The CDR3 spans 15 residues. Deletions cut 4 bases from V and 0 bases from J, with 11 bases between. Germline V gives CDR1 SNHLY, CDR2 FYNNEI. The CDR3 loop is CASSVWAASTDTQYF. The CDR3 coding sequence is TGTGCCAGCAGTGTTTGGGCAGCAAGCACAGATACGCAGTATTTT.

The chain joins TRBV5-1 to TRBJ2-2; 16 bases fit TRBD2. CDR3 size: 18 residues. Germline CDR1 reads SGHRS; CDR2 reads YFSETQ. V was pared by 4 bases and J by 1 base, with 4 bases of the junction left unmatched. CDR3 nucleotide sequence: TGCGCCAGCAGCCCGGGACTAGCGGGGGGGCGGAACACCGGGGAGCTGTTTTTT. It is translated as CASSPGLAGGRNTGELFF.

V usage is TRBV6-5 and J usage is TRBJ2-7; 11 positions agree with TRBD2. Germline loops: CDR1 MNHEY, CDR2 SVGAGI. After removal of 0 bases from V and 2 bases from J, the junction contained 3 bases not matched to a gene. The CDR3 is made up of 16 amino acids. CDR3 sequence: CASSYSLAGGPYEQYF. The CDR3 DNA sequence: TGTGCCAGCAGTTACTCCCTAGCGGGGGGACCCTACGAGCAGTACTTC.

The chain links TRBV5-8 to TRBJ2-2; TRBD1 matches at 12 bases. CDR3 length equals 15 residues. Germline trimming cut 4 bases from V and 8 bases from J; bases unmatched to any gene: 6. The germline V gene has CDR1 SGHTS and CDR2 YDEGEE. CDR3: CASSPGQGAPGELFF. The CDR3 DNA reads as TGTGCCAGCAGCCCGGGACAGGGGGCGCCTGGGGAGCTGTTTTTT.

This chain links TRBV18 with TRBJ1-2; TRBD1 is a possible D gene (5 bases). Looked up from germline, CDR1 is KGHSH and CDR2 is LQKENI. This CDR3 contains 15 residues. V gave up 1 base and J gave up 3 bases, with 12 bases separating them. CDR3: CASSPQGISDYGYTF. In DNA, the CDR3 is TGTGCCAGCTCACCACAGGGGATATCGGACTATGGCTACACCTTC.

The chain recombines TRBV7-8 with TRBJ2-5; 7 bases are a match to TRBD1. V was pared by 2 bases and J by 4 bases, with 4 bases of the junction left unmatched. Germline V lookup: CDR1 SGHVS, CDR2 FQNEAQ. This CDR3 spans 14 amino acids. CDR3 nucleotide sequence: TGTGCCAGCAGCTTATTGAGGGGGCCAGAGACCCAGTACTTC. Encoded protein: CASSLLRGPETQYF. The variable domain in full, completed from reference TRBV7-8 and TRBJ2-5, reads GAGVSQSPRYKVAKRGQDVALRCDPISGHVSLFWYQQALGQGPEFLTYFQNEAQLDKSGLPSDRFFAERPEGSVSTLKIQRTQQEDSAVYLCASSLLRGPETQYFGPGTRLLVL.

The chain combines TRBV27 with TRBJ1-6; the match to TRBD1 covers 10 bases. The germline V gene encodes CDR1 MNHEY and CDR2 SMNVEV (reference sequence). The ends lost 6 bases at V and 2 bases at J; junction bases unmatched: 1. This CDR3 has 15 residues. The DNA of the CDR3 is TGTGCCAGCAGGGGGACAGGGGCCTATAATTCACCCCTCCACTTT. Encoded protein: CASRGTGAYNSPLHF.

The rearrangement links TRBV4-1 to TRBJ1-1; the D is unclear. Germline V gene sequence: CDR1 MGHRA, CDR2 YSYEKL. CDR3 length: 15 amino acids. Trimming removed 0 bases from V and 1 base from J, with 9 bases in between. The CDR3 DNA reads TGCGCCAGCAGCCAAGATCAACCAGGGAACACTGAAGCTTTCTTT. This encodes CASSQDQPGNTEAFF.

This clone was found once. The chain employs TRBV4-1 and TRBJ2-3, with 8 nucleotides matching TRBD2. CDR1 MGHRA and CDR2 YSYEKL come from the germline V gene. With V trimmed by 4 bases and J by 5 bases, 2 bases remained unmatched. This CDR3 has 13 residues. The CDR3 nucleotides read TGCGCCAGCAGCCCGGCGGGGGGAGATACGCAGTATTTT. Its protein is CASSPAGGDTQYF.

The chain recombines TRBV19 with TRBJ2-4; D is undetermined. CDR1 is LNHDA, CDR2 SQIVND, per germline (reference sequence). V was clipped by 1 base and J by 0 bases, with 7 bases between them. CDR3 length: 15 amino acids. CDR3 sequence: CASSIGALAKNIQYF. The CDR3, as DNA: TGTGCCAGTAGTATAGGGGCACTAGCCAAAAACATTCAGTACTTC.

This sequence joins TRBV4-1 and TRBJ2-3; D perhaps matches TRBD2 (6 bases). V was shortened by 3 bases and J by 2 bases, with 12 bases between the two germline ends. Germline V CDR1 and CDR2: MGHRA, YSYEKL. The CDR3 consists of 15 residues. CDR3 protein: CASSQRRGNTDTQYF. CDR3 DNA sequence: TGCGCCAGCAGCCAGCGACGGGGGAACACAGATACGCAGTATTTT.

V gene TRBV7-9 combines with J gene TRBJ2-7, with 10 bases matching TRBD1. Trimming removed 4 bases from V and 2 bases from J; junction bases left unmatched: 8. The CDR3 sequence is 16 residues long. Germline V gene lookup returns CDR1 SEHNR and CDR2 FQNEAQ (reference sequence). The CDR3 sequence is CASSSSTGGGPYEQYF. CDR3 in DNA: TGTGCCAGCAGCTCCTCGACAGGGGGCGGCCCCTACGAGCAGTACTTC.

The chain's CDR3 is CASSRQGFYTGELFF. Here the CDR3 DNA reads TGTGCCAGCAGTCGACAGGGGTTTTACACCGGGGAGCTGTTTTTT. The chain joins TRBV11-2 to TRBJ2-2; 8 nucleotides match TRBD1. The germline V gene encodes CDR1 SGHAT and CDR2 FQNNGV. V lost 6 bases to trimming and J lost 3 bases; unmatched junction nucleotides: 6. This CDR3 has 15 residues.

This clone was recorded a few times. The chain recombines TRBV27 with TRBJ2-7; 14 bases are a match to TRBD2. Losses at the gene ends were 6 bases for V and 2 bases for J; bases not matched to a gene: 9. The CDR3 is made up of 17 amino acids. Looked up from germline, CDR1 is MNHEY and CDR2 is SMNVEV (reference sequence). The CDR3 nucleotides are TGTGCCAGCAGGCCGACTAGCGGGGGGGCCAACGCCTACGAGCAGTACTTC. Encoded protein: CASRPTSGGANAYEQYF.

J is TRBJ2-5 and V is TRBV7-3, with D perhaps TRBD2 (6 bases). CDR1 and CDR2 from the germline V gene are SGHTA and FQGTGA. This CDR3 is built from 13 residues. Trimming shortened V by 5 bases and J by 5 bases, and 12 bases separated the two germline ends. The CDR3: CASSPTRSETQYF. CDR3 in DNA: TGTGCCAGCAGCCCGACTAGGAGCGAGACCCAGTACTTC.

Only one count was recorded for this clone. The chain joins TRBV18 to TRBJ1-3; D is unresolved. The CDR3 sequence is 14 residues long. The germline V gene has CDR1 KGHSH and CDR2 LQKENI. Trimming left V 5 bases short and J 4 bases short, with 12 bases between. In DNA, the CDR3 is TGTGCCAGCTCAGCGCTCAAGTCGGGAAACACCATATATTTT. Translated: CASSALKSGNTIYF.

The rearrangement joins TRBV9 to TRBJ1-2, with 7 bases identical to TRBD1. CDR1 and CDR2 from the germline V gene are SGDLS and YYNGEE. The length of the CDR3 is 15 residues. The J segment lost 4 bases and the V segment lost 5 bases, leaving 11 bases of the junction unmatched. CDR3 protein: CASRRAAGGSYGYTF. CDR3 sequence (DNA): TGTGCCAGCAGGAGGGCGGCAGGGGGTAGCTATGGCTACACCTTC.

This clone was seen ten or more times. The chain employs TRBV5-8 and TRBJ1-2; D possibly corresponds to TRBD1 (6 bases). This CDR3 region has 16 residues. V was shortened by 1 base and J by 4 bases, with 17 bases between the two germline ends. Germline values: CDR1 SGHTS, CDR2 YDEGEE. The CDR3 DNA is TGTGCCAGCAGCTTGAGAGACAGGCCCTTTCCCTATGGCTACACCTTC. It is translated as CASSLRDRPFPYGYTF.